These T cell receptor beta chains were read from a single sample in a study of identical twins. A single record per CDR3 protein comes from TCRdb applying MiXCR to the 5' RACE reads. The sample records 690,000 or so distinct CDR3 sequences, around 6% being singletons. The source material was naive T cells sorted from blood. All receptors come from a young man in good health. The CDR3 runs from the conserved cysteine through the conserved F or W. A D gene is named only where the DNA matches it firmly. Where a row states a size, it is once, few, many or the class of an expanded clone; other rows omit it.

v_gene: TRBV27
d_gene: TRBD2
j_gene: TRBJ2-7
abundance: many
CDR3aa: CASSLIAGAGPGYEQYF
CDR3nt: TGTGCCAGCAGTTTAATAGCGGGAGCGGGTCCCGGCTACGAGCAGTACTTC

v_gene: TRBV5-5
d_gene: -
j_gene: TRBJ2-3
abundance: few
CDR3aa: CASSFILDTQYF
CDR3nt: TGTGCCAGCAGCTTCATCTTGGATACGCAGTATTTT

v_gene: TRBV10-3
d_gene: -
j_gene: TRBJ2-1
abundance: many
CDR3aa: CAISESGGQIRVEQFF
CDR3nt: TGTGCCATCAGTGAGTCTGGGGGACAAATAAGGGTGGAGCAGTTCTTC

v_gene: TRBV12-3/TRBV12-4
d_gene: TRBD1
j_gene: TRBJ1-6
abundance: many
CDR3aa: CASSLRDSQNSPLHF
CDR3nt: TGTGCCAGCAGTCTTCGGGACAGTCAAAATTCACCCCTCCACTTT

v_gene: TRBV29-1
d_gene: -
j_gene: TRBJ2-2
abundance: few
CDR3aa: CSVDTPNTGELFF
CDR3nt: TGCAGCGTTGATACTCCAAACACCGGGGAGCTGTTTTTT

v_gene: TRBV7-8
d_gene: TRBD1
j_gene: TRBJ2-1
abundance: many
CDR3aa: CASSTRQGLKQFF
CDR3nt: TGTGCCAGCAGCACCCGACAGGGGCTCAAGCAGTTCTTC

v_gene: TRBV7-9
d_gene: TRBD2
j_gene: TRBJ2-1
abundance: few
CDR3aa: CASSFTSGRYDEQFF
CDR3nt: TGTGCCAGCAGCTTCACTAGCGGGAGGTATGATGAGCAGTTCTTC

v_gene: TRBV12-3/TRBV12-4
d_gene: -
j_gene: TRBJ2-5
abundance: many
CDR3aa: CASPPTQEETQYF
CDR3nt: TGTGCCAGCCCACCCACCCAGGAAGAGACCCAGTACTTC

v_gene: TRBV20-1
d_gene: TRBD2
j_gene: TRBJ2-3
abundance: many
CDR3aa: CSARDPLADTDTQYF
CDR3nt: TGCAGTGCTAGAGATCCCCTAGCGGATACAGATACGCAGTATTTT

v_gene: TRBV7-2
d_gene: -
j_gene: TRBJ2-5
abundance: many
CDR3aa: CASSGMSKTQYF
CDR3nt: TGTGCCAGCAGCGGGATGTCGAAGACCCAGTACTTC

v_gene: TRBV20-1
d_gene: -
j_gene: TRBJ1-2
abundance: many
CDR3aa: CSARAALANYGYTF
CDR3nt: TGCAGTGCTAGGGCAGCATTAGCTAACTATGGCTACACCTTC

v_gene: TRBV5-1
d_gene: -
j_gene: TRBJ1-3
abundance: few
CDR3aa: CASSLDGRDLENTIYF
CDR3nt: TGCGCCAGCAGCTTGGATGGCAGGGACTTGGAAAACACCATATATTTT

v_gene: TRBV12-3/TRBV12-4
d_gene: TRBD2
j_gene: TRBJ2-1
abundance: many
CDR3aa: CASSQVLAGEGEQFF
CDR3nt: TGTGCCAGCAGCCAAGTACTAGCGGGGGAGGGTGAGCAGTTCTTC

v_gene: TRBV2
d_gene: -
j_gene: TRBJ2-5
abundance: many
CDR3aa: CASSVRDQETQYF
CDR3nt: TGTGCCAGCAGTGTCCGGGATCAAGAGACCCAGTACTTC

v_gene: TRBV7-8
d_gene: TRBD2
j_gene: TRBJ2-1
abundance: few
CDR3aa: CASSPTRLAGYNEQFF
CDR3nt: TGTGCCAGCAGCCCAACCAGGCTAGCGGGTTACAATGAGCAGTTCTTC

v_gene: TRBV7-9
d_gene: -
j_gene: TRBJ2-1
abundance: -
CDR3aa: CASSLVGGAFDEQFF
CDR3nt: TGTGCCAGCAGCTTAGTGGGGGGCGCGTTCGATGAGCAGTTCTTC

v_gene: TRBV11-2
d_gene: TRBD2
j_gene: TRBJ2-1
abundance: -
CDR3aa: CASSLTGRLFF
CDR3nt: TGTGCCAGCAGCCTCACCGGGAGGCTGTTCTTC

v_gene: TRBV20-1
d_gene: TRBD2
j_gene: TRBJ2-3
abundance: many
CDR3aa: CSARRERTDTQYF
CDR3nt: TGCAGTGCTAGGCGGGAGCGGACAGATACGCAGTATTTT

v_gene: TRBV14
d_gene: -
j_gene: TRBJ1-6
abundance: few
CDR3aa: CASSPSWGGSPLHF
CDR3nt: TGTGCCAGCAGCCCGTCCTGGGGGGGGTCACCCCTCCACTTT

v_gene: TRBV27
d_gene: TRBD1
j_gene: TRBJ2-5
abundance: few
CDR3aa: CASGITGGSQETQYF
CDR3nt: TGTGCCAGCGGGATTACAGGGGGCTCCCAAGAGACCCAGTACTTC

v_gene: TRBV18
d_gene: -
j_gene: TRBJ2-1
abundance: -
CDR3aa: CASSPRFLNEQFF
CDR3nt: TGTGCCAGCTCACCTCGGTTCCTTAATGAGCAGTTCTTC

v_gene: TRBV10-3
d_gene: -
j_gene: TRBJ2-7
abundance: -
CDR3aa: CAISESERGLNEQYF
CDR3nt: TGTGCCATCAGTGAGTCTGAAAGGGGGTTGAACGAGCAGTACTTC

v_gene: TRBV7-9
d_gene: -
j_gene: TRBJ1-1
abundance: many
CDR3aa: CASSYNSNTEAFF
CDR3nt: TGTGCCAGCAGCTACAATTCGAACACTGAAGCTTTCTTT

v_gene: TRBV4-3
d_gene: TRBD2
j_gene: TRBJ2-7
abundance: few
CDR3aa: CASSPSRDYPEQYF
CDR3nt: TGCGCCAGCAGCCCGAGTAGGGACTACCCAGAGCAGTACTTC

v_gene: TRBV14
d_gene: -
j_gene: TRBJ2-3
abundance: many
CDR3aa: CASSPDSKTQYF
CDR3nt: TGTGCCAGCAGCCCGGACTCGAAGACCCAGTATTTT

v_gene: TRBV2
d_gene: -
j_gene: TRBJ1-3
abundance: few
CDR3aa: CASSGRVGNTIYF
CDR3nt: TGTGCCAGCAGTGGGCGGGTCGGAAACACCATATATTTT